The next 13 T cell receptor beta chains were all read from a single sample in a study of blood T cell repertoires in COVID-19. Assay: immunoSEQ multiplex PCR; the TCRdb copy retains only in-frame clones and omits some. The sample includes fewer than 350,000 clones, about nine tenths of them seen just once. The sequenced sample consisted of PBMCs or T cells enriched from blood (not recorded which). Every receptor here comes from a man aged 55 to 70 who had recovered from COVID-19.

The V gene is TRBV28, the J gene TRBJ1-1; D unclear. Trimming cost V 6 bases and J 1 base, with 9 bases left between them. This CDR3 spans 13 amino acids. CDR1 is MDHEN, CDR2 SYDVKM, per germline. CDR3 nucleotide sequence: TGTGCCAGCAGCATTCCCCCGAACACTGAAGCTTTCTTT. Protein sequence: CASSIPPNTEAFF.

The V call is TRBV5-6, the J call TRBJ1-5; D is uncertain. Trimming removed 0 bases from V and 6 bases from J, with 7 bases in between. The CDR3 extends over 13 amino acids. The V gene's germline CDR1 is SGHDT and CDR2 YYEEEE. The CDR3: CASSLGVTQPQHF. CDR3 nucleotides: TGTGCCAGCAGCTTGGGAGTTACTCAGCCCCAGCATTTT. Complete variable domain (other parts from reference TRBV5-6 and TRBJ1-5): DAGVTQSPTHLIKTRGQQVTLRCSPKSGHDTVSWYQQALGQGPQFIFQYYEEEERQRGNFPDRFSGHQFPNYSSELNVNALLLGDSALYLCASSLGVTQPQHFGDGTRLSIL.

V is TRBV30 and J is TRBJ2-1; 9 nucleotides align to TRBD1. This CDR3 is 15 amino acids long. Unmatched junction bases numbered 11, after V lost 4 bases and J lost 7 bases. The germline CDR1 and CDR2 sequences are GTSNPN and SVGIG (reference sequence). The chain's CDR3 is CAWNYDMTGGNEQFF. The CDR3 DNA follows: TGTGCCTGGAATTACGATATGACAGGGGGAAATGAGCAGTTCTTC.

V usage is TRBV6-5 and J usage is TRBJ2-1; D is unclear. The CDR3 is 13 residues long. V shed 2 bases and J shed 9 bases, with 11 bases lying between them. Germline V CDR1 and CDR2: MNHEY, SVGAGI. The CDR3: CASSYDPSGEQFF. The CDR3 DNA is TGTGCCAGCAGTTACGACCCTTCAGGTGAGCAGTTCTTC.

This clone occurred once. This chain uses TRBV7-9 with TRBJ1-5; TRBD1 matches at 9 bases. The trim removed 5 bases at V and 1 base at J, leaving 9 bases unmatched. Per germline, CDR1 SEHNR and CDR2 FQNEAQ (reference sequence). The CDR3 is 17 residues long. The CDR3: CASSIGTGHVSNQPQHF. As DNA, the CDR3 is TGTGCCAGCAGCATCGGGACAGGGCACGTCAGCAATCAGCCCCAGCATTTT.

V is TRBV6-5 and J is TRBJ1-4, with D possibly being TRBD1 (5 bases). CDR3 size: 13 residues. Germline-derived CDR1 and CDR2 are MNHEY and SVGAGI. The ends were cut back, 10 bases at V and 2 bases at J, with 11 bases in the middle. In DNA form, the CDR3 reads TGTGCCACCCGCAGGGCGACTAATGAAAAACTGTTTTTT. Amino acids: CATRRATNEKLFF.

V gene TRBV27 combines with J gene TRBJ1-1, with no clear D. The CDR3 spans 14 residues. Trimming took off 6 bases at V and 8 bases at J, with 19 bases between the two ends. Germline CDR1 is MNHEY and CDR2 is SMNVEV (reference sequence). CDR3 loop: CASSGRRAHWEAFF. CDR3 nucleotide sequence: TGTGCCAGCAGCGGTCGGAGGGCCCACTGGGAAGCTTTCTTT.

This clone was observed a single time. The chain carries TRBV29-1 and TRBJ2-3; tentative D call: TRBD2 (6 bases). The CDR3 loop spans 12 amino acids. The V and J ends lost 4 bases and 8 bases respectively, with 13 bases between them. The V gene's germline CDR1 is SQVTM and CDR2 ANQGSEA. The CDR3 region has the DNA TGCAGCGTTGGAATGGAAGCGGGTACGCAGTATTTT. Amino acid sequence: CSVGMEAGTQYF.

The chain recombines TRBV7-9 with TRBJ2-1, with a weak D call TRBD2 (6 bases). CDR3 length: 17 amino acids. V was pared by 1 base and J by 6 bases, with 19 bases between. Per germline, CDR1 SEHNR and CDR2 FQNEAQ (reference sequence). CDR3 in amino acids: CASSLGHSGQGANEQFF. Here the CDR3 DNA reads TGTGCCAGCAGCTTAGGGCACAGCGGGCAAGGGGCCAATGAGCAGTTCTTC.

The rearrangement joins TRBV19 to TRBJ1-1; D is ambiguous. CDR1 is LNHDA, CDR2 SQIVND, per germline (reference sequence). The V end lost 8 bases, the J end lost 0 bases, and 13 bases lay between the germline ends. This CDR3 has 14 residues. Here the CDR3 reads CASSLRGMNTEAFF. As DNA, the CDR3 is TGTGCCAGTTCGTTGCGAGGTATGAACACTGAAGCTTTCTTT.

The V gene is TRBV28, the J gene TRBJ1-6; weak D call: TRBD1 (6 bases). Trimming removed 2 bases at V and 10 bases at J, with 15 bases between. The germline V gene has CDR1 MDHEN and CDR2 SYDVKM. This CDR3 comprises 15 residues. The CDR3 is CASSLGSTGHSPLHF. The CDR3 DNA reads as TGTGCCAGCAGTTTAGGGAGCACAGGGCACTCACCCCTCCACTTT.

The chain joins TRBV7-9 to TRBJ2-3; the match to TRBD1 covers 7 bases. Trimming took 6 bases from V and 1 from J; bases not matched to a gene: 10. This CDR3 region has 16 residues. Germline loops: CDR1 SEHNR, CDR2 FQNEAQ (reference sequence). CDR3 DNA sequence: TGTGCCAGCAGTCGACAAACAGGGGTACGCACAGATACGCAGTATTTT. Its translation is CASSRQTGVRTDTQYF.

The V and J genes are TRBV11-2 and TRBJ2-7; TRBD1 agrees at 10 bases. V trimming: 4 bases; J trimming: 1 base; junction bases outside the gene matches: 7. The CDR3 runs to 16 residues. The germline V gene encodes CDR1 SGHAT and CDR2 FQNNGV. CDR3 residues: CASSSPGTGVSYEQYF. The DNA for the CDR3 is TGTGCCAGCAGCTCTCCCGGGACAGGGGTATCCTACGAGCAGTACTTC.